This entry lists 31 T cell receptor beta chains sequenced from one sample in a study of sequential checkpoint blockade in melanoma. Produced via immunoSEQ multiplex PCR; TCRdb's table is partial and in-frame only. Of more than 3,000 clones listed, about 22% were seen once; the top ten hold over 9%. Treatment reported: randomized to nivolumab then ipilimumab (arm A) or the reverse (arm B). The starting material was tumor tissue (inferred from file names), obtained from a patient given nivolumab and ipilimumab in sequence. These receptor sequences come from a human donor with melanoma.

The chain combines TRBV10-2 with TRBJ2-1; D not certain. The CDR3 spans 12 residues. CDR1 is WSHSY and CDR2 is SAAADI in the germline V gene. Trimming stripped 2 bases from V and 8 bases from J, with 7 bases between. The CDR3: CASSEGGDEQFF. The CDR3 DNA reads TGCGCCAGCAGTGAGGGTGGTGATGAGCAGTTCTTC.

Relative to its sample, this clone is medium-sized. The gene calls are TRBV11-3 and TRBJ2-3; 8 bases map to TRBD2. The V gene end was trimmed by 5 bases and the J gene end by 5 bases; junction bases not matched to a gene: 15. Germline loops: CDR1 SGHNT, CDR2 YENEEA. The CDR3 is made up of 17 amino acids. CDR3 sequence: CASSPTRASGGGDTQYF. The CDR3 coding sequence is TGTGCCAGCAGCCCGACTAGGGCCAGCGGGGGTGGAGATACGCAGTATTTT.

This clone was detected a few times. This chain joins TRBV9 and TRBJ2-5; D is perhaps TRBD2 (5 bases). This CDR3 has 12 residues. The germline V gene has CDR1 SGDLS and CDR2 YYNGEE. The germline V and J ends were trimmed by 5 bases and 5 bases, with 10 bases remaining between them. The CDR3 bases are TGTGCCAGCAGGGCGGGCGATGAGACCCAGTACTTC. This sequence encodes CASRAGDETQYF. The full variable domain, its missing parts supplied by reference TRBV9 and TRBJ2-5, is DSGVTQTPKHLITATGQRVTLRCSPRSGDLSVYWYQQSLDQGLQFLIQYYNGEERAKGNILERFSAQQFPDLHSELNLSSLELGDSALYFCASRAGDETQYFGPGTRLLVL.

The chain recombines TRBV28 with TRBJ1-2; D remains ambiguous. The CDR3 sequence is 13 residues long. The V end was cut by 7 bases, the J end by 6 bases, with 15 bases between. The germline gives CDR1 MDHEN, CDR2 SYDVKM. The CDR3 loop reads CASIGVEWDGYTF. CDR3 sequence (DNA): TGTGCCAGCATTGGGGTAGAATGGGATGGCTACACCTTC.

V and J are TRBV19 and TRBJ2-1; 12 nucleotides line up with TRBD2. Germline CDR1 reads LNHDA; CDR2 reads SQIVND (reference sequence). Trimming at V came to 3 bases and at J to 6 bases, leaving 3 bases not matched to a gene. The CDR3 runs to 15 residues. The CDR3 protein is CASSMAGLAGNEQFF. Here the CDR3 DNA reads TGTGCCAGTAGTATGGCGGGACTAGCGGGCAATGAGCAGTTCTTC.

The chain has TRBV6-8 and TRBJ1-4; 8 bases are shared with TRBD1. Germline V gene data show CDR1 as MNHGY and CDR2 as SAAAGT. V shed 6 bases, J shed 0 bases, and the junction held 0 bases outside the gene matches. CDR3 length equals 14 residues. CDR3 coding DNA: TGTGCCAGCAGACAGGGGGCAACTAATGAAAAACTGTTTTTT. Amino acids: CASRQGATNEKLFF.

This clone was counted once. The CDR3 is CASSVGTSGASSTDTQYF. The CDR3 DNA sequence: TGTGCCAGCAGCGTCGGGACTAGCGGGGCATCTAGCACAGATACGCAGTATTTT. The chain uses TRBV14 and TRBJ2-3, with 13 nucleotides matching TRBD2. With V trimmed by 5 bases and J by 0 bases, 8 bases remained unmatched. The CDR3 consists of 18 residues. From germline, CDR1 is SGHDN and CDR2 FVKESK.

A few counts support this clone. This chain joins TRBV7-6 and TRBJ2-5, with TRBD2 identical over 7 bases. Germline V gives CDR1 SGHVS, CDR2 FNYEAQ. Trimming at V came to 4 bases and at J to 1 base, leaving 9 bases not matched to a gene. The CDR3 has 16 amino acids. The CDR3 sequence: CASSSSSGLPQETQYF. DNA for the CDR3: TGTGCCAGCAGCTCTTCTAGCGGACTGCCCCAAGAGACCCAGTACTTC. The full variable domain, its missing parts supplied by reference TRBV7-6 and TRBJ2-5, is GAGVSQSPRYKVTKRGQDVALRCDPISGHVSLYWYRQALGQGPEFLTYFNYEAQQDKSGLPNDRFSAERPEGSISTLTIQRTEQRDSAMYRCASSSSSGLPQETQYFGPGTRLLVL.

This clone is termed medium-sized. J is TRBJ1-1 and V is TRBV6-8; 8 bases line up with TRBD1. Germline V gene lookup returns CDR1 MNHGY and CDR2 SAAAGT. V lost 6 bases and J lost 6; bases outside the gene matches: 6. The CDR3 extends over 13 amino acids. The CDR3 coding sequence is TGTGCCAGCAGCAGAACAGGGGGTGCTGAAGCTTTCTTT. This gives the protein CASSRTGGAEAFF.

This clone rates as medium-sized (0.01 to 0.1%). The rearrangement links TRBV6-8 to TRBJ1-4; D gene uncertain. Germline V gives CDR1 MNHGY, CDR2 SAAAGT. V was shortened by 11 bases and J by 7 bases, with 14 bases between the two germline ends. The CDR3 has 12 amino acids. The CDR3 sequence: CASRVLSEKLFF. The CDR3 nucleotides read TGTGCCTCAAGGGTTCTCAGTGAAAAACTGTTTTTT.

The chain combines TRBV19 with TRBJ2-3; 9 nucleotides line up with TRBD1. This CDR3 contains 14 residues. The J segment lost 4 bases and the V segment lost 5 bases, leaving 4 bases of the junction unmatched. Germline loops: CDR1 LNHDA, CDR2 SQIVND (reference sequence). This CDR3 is CASSQGTGSDTQYF. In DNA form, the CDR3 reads TGTGCCAGTAGTCAAGGGACAGGGTCAGATACGCAGTATTTT.

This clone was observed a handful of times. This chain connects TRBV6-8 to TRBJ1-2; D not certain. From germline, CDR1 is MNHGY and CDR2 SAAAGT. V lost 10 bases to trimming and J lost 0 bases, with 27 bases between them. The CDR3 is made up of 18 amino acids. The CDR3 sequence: CAISQGTDTASANYGYTF. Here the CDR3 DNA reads TGTGCCATCAGCCAAGGAACAGACACAGCAAGCGCTAACTATGGCTACACCTTC.

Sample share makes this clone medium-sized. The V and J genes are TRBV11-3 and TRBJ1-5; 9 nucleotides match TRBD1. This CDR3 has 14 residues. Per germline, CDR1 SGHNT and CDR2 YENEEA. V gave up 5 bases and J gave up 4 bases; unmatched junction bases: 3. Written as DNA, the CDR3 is TGTGCCAGCAGCCCAGGGACAGGGAATCAGCCCCAGCATTTT. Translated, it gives CASSPGTGNQPQHF.

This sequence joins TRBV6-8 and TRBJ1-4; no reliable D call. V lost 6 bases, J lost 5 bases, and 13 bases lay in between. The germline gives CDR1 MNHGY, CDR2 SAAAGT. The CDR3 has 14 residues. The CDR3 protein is CASSASRTNEKLFF. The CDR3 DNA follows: TGTGCCAGCAGCGCTTCGAGGACGAATGAAAAACTGTTTTTT.

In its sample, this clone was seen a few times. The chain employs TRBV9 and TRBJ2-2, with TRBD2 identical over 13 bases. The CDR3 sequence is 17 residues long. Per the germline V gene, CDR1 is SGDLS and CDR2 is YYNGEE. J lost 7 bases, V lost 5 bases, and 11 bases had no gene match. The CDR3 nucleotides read TGTGCCAGCAGTAAGACTAGCGGGGGGAAACCACACGGGGAGCTGTTTTTT. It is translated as CASSKTSGGKPHGELFF.

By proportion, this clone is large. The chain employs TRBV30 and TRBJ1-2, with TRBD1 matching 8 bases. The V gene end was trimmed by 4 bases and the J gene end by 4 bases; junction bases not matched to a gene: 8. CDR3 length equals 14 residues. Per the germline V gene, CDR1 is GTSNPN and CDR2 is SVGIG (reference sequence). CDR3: CAWIAPGGVYGYTF. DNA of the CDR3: TGTGCCTGGATTGCCCCAGGGGGCGTCTATGGCTACACCTTC.

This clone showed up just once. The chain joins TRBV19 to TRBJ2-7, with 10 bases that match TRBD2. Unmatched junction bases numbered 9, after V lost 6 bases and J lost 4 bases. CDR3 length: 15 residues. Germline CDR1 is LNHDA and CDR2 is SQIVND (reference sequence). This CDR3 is CASSILASGGYEQYF. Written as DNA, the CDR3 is TGTGCCAGTAGCATTCTAGCTAGCGGGGGTTACGAGCAGTACTTC.

CDR3 in amino acids: CASSYPSGGSGGPHPYEQYF. In nucleotides, the CDR3 is TGTGCCAGCAGTTACCCCAGCGGCGGTAGCGGGGGGCCCCATCCCTACGAGCAGTACTTC. This chain connects TRBV6-8 to TRBJ2-7, with 10 positions matching TRBD2. V was pared by 2 bases and J by 2 bases, with 18 bases of the junction left unmatched. The CDR3 spans 20 residues. Per the germline V gene, CDR1 is MNHGY and CDR2 is SAAAGT.

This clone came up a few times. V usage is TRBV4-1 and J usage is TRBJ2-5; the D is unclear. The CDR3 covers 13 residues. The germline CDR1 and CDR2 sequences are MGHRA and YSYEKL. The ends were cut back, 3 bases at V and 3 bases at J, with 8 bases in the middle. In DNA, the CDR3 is TGCGCCAGCAGCCATTCACATGAAGAGACCCAGTACTTC. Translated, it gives CASSHSHEETQYF.

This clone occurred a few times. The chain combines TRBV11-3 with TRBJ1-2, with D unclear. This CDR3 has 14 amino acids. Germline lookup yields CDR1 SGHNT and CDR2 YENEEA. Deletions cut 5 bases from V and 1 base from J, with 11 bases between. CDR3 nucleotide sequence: TGTGCCAGCAGCGTTCTTAAGGATAACTATGGCTACACCTTC. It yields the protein CASSVLKDNYGYTF.

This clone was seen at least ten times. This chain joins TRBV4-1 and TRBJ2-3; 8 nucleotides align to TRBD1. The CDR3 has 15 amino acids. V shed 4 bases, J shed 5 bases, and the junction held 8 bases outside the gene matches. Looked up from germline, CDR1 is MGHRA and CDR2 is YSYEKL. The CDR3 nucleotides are TGCGCCAGCAGCCGGCTGGGACAGGCGGGAGATACGCAGTATTTT. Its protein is CASSRLGQAGDTQYF.

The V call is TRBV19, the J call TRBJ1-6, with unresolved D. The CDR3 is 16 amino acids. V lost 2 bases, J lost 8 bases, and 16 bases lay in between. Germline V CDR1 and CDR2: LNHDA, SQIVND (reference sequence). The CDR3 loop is CASSISYDLGYSPLHF. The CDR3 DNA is TGTGCCAGTAGTATATCATATGATCTGGGGTATTCACCCCTCCACTTT.

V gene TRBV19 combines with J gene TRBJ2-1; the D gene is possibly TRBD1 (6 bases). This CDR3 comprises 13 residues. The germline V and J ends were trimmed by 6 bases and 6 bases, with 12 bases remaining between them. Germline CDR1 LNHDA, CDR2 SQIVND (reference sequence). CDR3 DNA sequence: TGTGCCAGTAGGGTTCAAGGGGGCAATGAGCAGTTCTTC. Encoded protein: CASRVQGGNEQFF.

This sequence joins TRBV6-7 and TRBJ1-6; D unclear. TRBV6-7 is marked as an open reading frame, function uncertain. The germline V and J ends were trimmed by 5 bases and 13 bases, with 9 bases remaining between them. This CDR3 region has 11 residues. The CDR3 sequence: CASSALGPLHF. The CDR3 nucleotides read TGTGCCAGCAGTGCTCTGGGTCCCCTCCACTTT.

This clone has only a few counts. The CDR3 here is CASRKTGDTGELFF. The DNA of the CDR3 is TGTGCCAGCAGGAAGACAGGAGACACCGGGGAGCTGTTTTTT. The chain couples TRBV9 to TRBJ2-2; perhaps TRBD1 as D (6 bases). The V gene's germline CDR1 is SGDLS and CDR2 YYNGEE. V lost 5 bases to trimming and J lost 3 bases, with 11 bases between them. This CDR3 contains 14 residues.

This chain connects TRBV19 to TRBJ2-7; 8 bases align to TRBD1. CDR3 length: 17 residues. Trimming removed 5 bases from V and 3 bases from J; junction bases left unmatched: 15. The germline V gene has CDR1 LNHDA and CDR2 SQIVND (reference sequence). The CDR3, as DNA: TGTGCCAGTAGTTATAGGGCAGGGGGCGACGCGGGCTACGAGCAGTACTTC. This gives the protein CASSYRAGGDAGYEQYF.

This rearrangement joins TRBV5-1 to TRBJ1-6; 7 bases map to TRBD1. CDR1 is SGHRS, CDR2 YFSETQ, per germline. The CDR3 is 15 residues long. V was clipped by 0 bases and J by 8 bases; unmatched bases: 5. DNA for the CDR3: TGCGCCAGCAGCTTGGCCGGGACAGCAGATTCACCCCTCCACTTT. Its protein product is CASSLAGTADSPLHF.

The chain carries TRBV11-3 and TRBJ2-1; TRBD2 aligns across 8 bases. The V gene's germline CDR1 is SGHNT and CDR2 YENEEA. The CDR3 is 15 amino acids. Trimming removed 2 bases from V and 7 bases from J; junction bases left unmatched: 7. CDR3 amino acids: CASSLLAGGSNEQFF. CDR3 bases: TGTGCCAGCAGCTTACTGGCGGGGGGCAGTAATGAGCAGTTCTTC.

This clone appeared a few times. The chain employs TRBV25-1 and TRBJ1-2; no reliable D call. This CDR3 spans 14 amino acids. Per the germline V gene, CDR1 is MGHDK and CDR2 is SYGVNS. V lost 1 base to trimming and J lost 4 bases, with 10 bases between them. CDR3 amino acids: CASSELGRSYGYTF. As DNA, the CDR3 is TGTGCCAGCAGTGAATTAGGACGGAGCTATGGCTACACCTTC.

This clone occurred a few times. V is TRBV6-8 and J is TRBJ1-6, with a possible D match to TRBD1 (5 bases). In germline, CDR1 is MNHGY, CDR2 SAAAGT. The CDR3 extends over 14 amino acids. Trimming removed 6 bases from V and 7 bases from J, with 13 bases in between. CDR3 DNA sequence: TGTGCCAGCAGGGACACCGCCGACAATTCACCCCTCCACTTT. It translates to CASRDTADNSPLHF.

The CDR3 sequence: CASSLQGGTYEQYF. In DNA form, the CDR3 reads TGTGCCAGTAGCTTACAGGGGGGCACCTACGAGCAGTACTTC. The chain recombines TRBV19 with TRBJ2-7; 8 bases align to TRBD1. The CDR3 totals 14 residues. CDR1 and CDR2 (germline): LNHDA, SQIVND (reference sequence). The V gene end was trimmed by 6 bases and the J gene end by 2 bases; junction bases not matched to a gene: 6.